Presented here are 2 T cell receptor beta chains from one specimen sequenced in a study of OX40 agonist ivuxolimab in advanced cancers. TCRdb's table, derived via immunoSEQ multiplex PCR, lists solely in-frame clones and lacks some. Of approximately 26,000 clones detected, roughly 90% appear once; the ten largest clones hold 12% to 15%. The sequencing used CD4+ or CD8+ T cells sorted from blood, collected in a trial of the OX40 agonist ivuxolimab. The source is an adult with an advanced solid tumor such as melanoma, head and neck, liver or kidney cancer.

The chain couples TRBV30 to TRBJ2-1; TRBD2 matches 8 bases. J was trimmed by 6 bases and V by 0 bases; bases with no gene match: 7. This CDR3 region has 15 residues. Germline-derived CDR1 and CDR2 are GTSNPN and SVGIG (reference sequence). CDR3 protein: CAWSVRGGLFNEQFF. The CDR3, as DNA: TGTGCCTGGAGTGTACGGGGGGGACTATTCAATGAGCAGTTCTTC.

This chain uses TRBV15 with TRBJ1-5; D call uncertain. V lost 0 bases and J lost 1, with 4 bases in between. The CDR3 extends over 14 amino acids. Germline CDR1 LNHNV, CDR2 YYDKDF (reference sequence). The CDR3 DNA follows: TGTGCCACCAGCAGAGAAGGGAGCAATCAGCCCCAGCATTTT. Residues: CATSREGSNQPQHF. Supplemented by reference TRBV15 and TRBJ1-5, the full variable domain reads DAMVIQNPRYQVTQFGKPVTLSCSQTLNHNVMYWYQQKSSQAPKLLFHYYDKDFNNEADTPDNFQSRRPNTSFCFLDIRSPGLGDTAMYLCATSREGSNQPQHFGDGTRLSIL.